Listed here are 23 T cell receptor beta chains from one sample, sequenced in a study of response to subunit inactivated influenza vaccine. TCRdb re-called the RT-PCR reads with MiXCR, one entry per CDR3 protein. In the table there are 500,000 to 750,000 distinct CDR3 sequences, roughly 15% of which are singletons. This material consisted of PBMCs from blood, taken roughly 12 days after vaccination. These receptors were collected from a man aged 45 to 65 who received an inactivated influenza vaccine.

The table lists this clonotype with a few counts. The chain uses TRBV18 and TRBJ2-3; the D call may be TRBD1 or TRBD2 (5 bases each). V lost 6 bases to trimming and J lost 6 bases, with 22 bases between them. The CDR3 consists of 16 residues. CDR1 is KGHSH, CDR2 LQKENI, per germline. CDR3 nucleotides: TGTGCCAGCTCCCCTCGCCGGGACCATCCTCGGGATACGCAGTATTTT. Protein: CASSPRRDHPRDTQYF. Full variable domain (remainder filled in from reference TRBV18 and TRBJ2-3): NAGVMQNPRHLVRRRGQEARLRCSPMKGHSHVYWYRQLPEEGLKFMVYLQKENIIDESGMPKERFSAEFPKEGPSILRIQQVVRGDSAAYFCASSPRRDHPRDTQYFGPGTRLTVL.

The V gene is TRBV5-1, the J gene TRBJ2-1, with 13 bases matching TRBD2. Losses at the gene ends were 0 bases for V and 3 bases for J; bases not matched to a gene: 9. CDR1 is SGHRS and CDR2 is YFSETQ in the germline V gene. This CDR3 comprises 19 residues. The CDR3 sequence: CASSLVGTSGNPLYNEQFF. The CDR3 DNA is TGCGCCAGCAGCTTGGTGGGGACTAGCGGGAACCCACTCTACAATGAGCAGTTCTTC.

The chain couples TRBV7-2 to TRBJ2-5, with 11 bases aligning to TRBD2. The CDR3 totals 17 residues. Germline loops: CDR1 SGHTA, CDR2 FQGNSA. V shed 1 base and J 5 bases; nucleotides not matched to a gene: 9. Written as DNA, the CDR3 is TGTGCCAGCAGCTTAGTAAACCTAGCGGGAGGAGGGGAGACCCAGTACTTC. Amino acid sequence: CASSLVNLAGGGETQYF.

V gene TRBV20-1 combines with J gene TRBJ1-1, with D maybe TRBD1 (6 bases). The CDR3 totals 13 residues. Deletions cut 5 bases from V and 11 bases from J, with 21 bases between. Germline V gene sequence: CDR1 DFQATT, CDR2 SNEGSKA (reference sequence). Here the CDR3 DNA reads TGCAGTGCTGCCCAAGGGGCGGGACACTTGGCTTTCTTT. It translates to CSAAQGAGHLAFF.

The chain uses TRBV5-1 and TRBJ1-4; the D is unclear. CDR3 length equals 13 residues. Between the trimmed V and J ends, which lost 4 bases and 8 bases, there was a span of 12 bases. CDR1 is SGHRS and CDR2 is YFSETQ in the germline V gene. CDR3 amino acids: CASSPGVEEKLFF. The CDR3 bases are TGCGCCAGCAGCCCCGGGGTGGAGGAAAAACTGTTTTTT.

The CDR3, as DNA: TGCGCCAGCAGCTCGGCCGGGGCTGAAGAGACCCAGTACTTC. Protein product: CASSSAGAEETQYF. V gene TRBV5-1 combines with J gene TRBJ2-5; either TRBD1 or TRBD2 may fit D (5 bases each). This CDR3 spans 14 amino acids. CDR1 is SGHRS, CDR2 YFSETQ, per germline. The V and J ends lost 3 bases and 3 bases respectively, with 12 bases between them. The whole variable domain, filled in from reference TRBV5-1 and TRBJ2-5, reads KAGVTQTPRYLIKTRGQQVTLSCSPISGHRSVSWYQQTPGQGLQFLFEYFSETQRNKGNFPGRFSGRQFSNSRSEMNVSTLELGDSALYLCASSSAGAEETQYFGPGTRLLVL.

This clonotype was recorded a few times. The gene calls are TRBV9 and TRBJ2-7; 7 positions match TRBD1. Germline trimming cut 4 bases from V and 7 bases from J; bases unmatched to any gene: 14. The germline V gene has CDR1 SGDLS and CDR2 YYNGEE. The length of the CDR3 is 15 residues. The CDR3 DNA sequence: TGTGCCAGCAGCCCTGCCCCGGGGACAGTTACTGAGCAGTACTTC. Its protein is CASSPAPGTVTEQYF.

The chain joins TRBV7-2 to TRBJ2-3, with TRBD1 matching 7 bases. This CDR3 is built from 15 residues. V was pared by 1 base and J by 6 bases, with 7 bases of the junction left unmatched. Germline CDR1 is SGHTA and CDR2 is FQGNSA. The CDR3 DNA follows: TGTGCCAGCAGCTTAGTCTCGACAGGGTCGGATACGCAGTATTTT. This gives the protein CASSLVSTGSDTQYF. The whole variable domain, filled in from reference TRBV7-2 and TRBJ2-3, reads GAGVSQSPSNKVTEKGKDVELRCDPISGHTALYWYRQSLGQGLEFLIYFQGNSAPDKSGLPSDRFSAERTGGSVSTLTIQRTQQEDSAVYLCASSLVSTGSDTQYFGPGTRLTVL.

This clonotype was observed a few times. CDR3 residues: CASSQATGLASNEQFF. CDR3 in DNA: TGTGCCAGCAGCCAAGCTACGGGACTAGCTTCTAATGAGCAGTTCTTC. This sequence joins TRBV4-2 and TRBJ2-1; 9 nucleotides align to TRBD2. CDR1 and CDR2 from the germline V gene are LGHNA and YNFKEQ. The junction had 8 bases not matched to a gene; V was cut back by 1 base and J by 7 bases. The CDR3 sequence is 16 residues long.

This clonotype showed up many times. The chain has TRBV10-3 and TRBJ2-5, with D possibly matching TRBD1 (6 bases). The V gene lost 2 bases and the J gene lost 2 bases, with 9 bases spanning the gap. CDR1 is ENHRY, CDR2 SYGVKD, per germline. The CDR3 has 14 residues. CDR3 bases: TGTGCCATCAGTGAGCCTGGACAGCAAGAGACCCAGTACTTC. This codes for CAISEPGQQETQYF.

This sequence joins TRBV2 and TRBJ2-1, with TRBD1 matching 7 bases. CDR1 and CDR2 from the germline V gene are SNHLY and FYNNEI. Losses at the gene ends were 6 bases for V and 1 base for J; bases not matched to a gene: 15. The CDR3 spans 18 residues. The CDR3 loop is CASRLRIDRVVSYNEQFF. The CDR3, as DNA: TGTGCCAGCAGACTCAGGATTGACAGGGTTGTATCCTACAATGAGCAGTTCTTC.

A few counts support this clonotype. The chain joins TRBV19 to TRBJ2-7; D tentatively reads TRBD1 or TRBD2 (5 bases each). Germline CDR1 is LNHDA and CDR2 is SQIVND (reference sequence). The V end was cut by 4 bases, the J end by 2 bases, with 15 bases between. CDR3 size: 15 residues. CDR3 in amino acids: CASSTTGTAAYEQYF. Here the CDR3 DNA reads TGTGCCAGTAGTACCACCGGGACGGCTGCCTACGAGCAGTACTTC.

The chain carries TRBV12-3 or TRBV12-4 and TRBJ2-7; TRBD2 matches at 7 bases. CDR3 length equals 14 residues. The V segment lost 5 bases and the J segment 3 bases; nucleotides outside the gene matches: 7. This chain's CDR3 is CASSVREQGYEQYF. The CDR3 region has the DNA TGTGCCAGCAGTGTGCGGGAGCAGGGCTACGAGCAGTACTTC.

CDR3 DNA: TGCGCCAGCAGCTTGGAAGGGACTAGCGGGAGTCTTGAGCAGTTCTTC. Protein: CASSLEGTSGSLEQFF. The gene calls are TRBV5-1 and TRBJ2-1; 14 nucleotides agree with TRBD2. Per germline, CDR1 SGHRS and CDR2 YFSETQ. This CDR3 contains 16 residues. After removal of 0 bases from V and 9 bases from J, the junction contained 5 bases not matched to a gene. Together with reference TRBV5-1 and TRBJ2-1, the CDR3 gives the full variable domain: KAGVTQTPRYLIKTRGQQVTLSCSPISGHRSVSWYQQTPGQGLQFLFEYFSETQRNKGNFPGRFSGRQFSNSRSEMNVSTLELGDSALYLCASSLEGTSGSLEQFFGPGTRLTVL.

The chain's CDR3 is CASSITEYNEQFF. The CDR3 DNA reads as TGTGCCAGCAGCATTACAGAGTACAATGAGCAGTTCTTC. The chain is built from TRBV7-2 and TRBJ2-1; D gene unclear. V dropped 5 bases and J dropped 4 bases, with 9 bases sitting between them. The CDR3 has 13 amino acids. Germline values: CDR1 SGHTA, CDR2 FQGNSA.

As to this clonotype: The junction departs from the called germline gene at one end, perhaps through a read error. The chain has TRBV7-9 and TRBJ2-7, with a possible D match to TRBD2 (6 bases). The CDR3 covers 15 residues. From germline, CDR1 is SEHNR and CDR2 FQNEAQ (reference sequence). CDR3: CASTPVGGNYYERYF. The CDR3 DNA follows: TGTGCCAGCACCCCCGTAGGAGGGAACTACTACGAGCGGTACTTC. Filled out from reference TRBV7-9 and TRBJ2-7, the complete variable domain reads DTGVSQNPRHKITKRGQNVTFRCDPISEHNRLYWYRQTLGQGPEFLTYFQNEAQLEKSRLLSDRFSAERPKGSFSTLEIQRTEQGDSAMYLCASTPVGGNYYERYFGPGTRLTVT.

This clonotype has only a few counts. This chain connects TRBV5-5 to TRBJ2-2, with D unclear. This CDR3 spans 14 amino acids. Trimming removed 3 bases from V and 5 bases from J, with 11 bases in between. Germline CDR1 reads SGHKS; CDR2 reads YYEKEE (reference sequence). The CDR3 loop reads CASSWVDLTGELFF. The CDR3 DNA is TGTGCCAGCAGCTGGGTTGACTTGACCGGGGAGCTGTTTTTT.

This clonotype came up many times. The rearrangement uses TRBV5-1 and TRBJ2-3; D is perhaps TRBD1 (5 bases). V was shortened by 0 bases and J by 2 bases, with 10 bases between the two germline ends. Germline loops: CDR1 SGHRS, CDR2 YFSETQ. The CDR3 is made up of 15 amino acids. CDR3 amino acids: CASSLGGRPTDTQYF. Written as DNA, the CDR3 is TGCGCCAGCAGCTTGGGGGGCAGACCCACAGATACGCAGTATTTT.

CDR3 region: CASSLVGNRVYNEQFF. The CDR3 DNA follows: TGTGCCAGCAGCTTAGTGGGGAACAGGGTGTACAATGAGCAGTTCTTC. The rearrangement joins TRBV7-2 to TRBJ2-1; TRBD1 is a possible D gene (6 bases). V dropped 1 base and J dropped 4 bases, with 14 bases sitting between them. CDR3 length equals 16 residues. CDR1 is SGHTA, CDR2 FQGNSA, per germline.

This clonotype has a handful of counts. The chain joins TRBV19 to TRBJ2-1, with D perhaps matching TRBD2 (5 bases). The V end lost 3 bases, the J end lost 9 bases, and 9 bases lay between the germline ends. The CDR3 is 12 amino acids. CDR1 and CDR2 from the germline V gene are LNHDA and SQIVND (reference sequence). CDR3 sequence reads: CASSMSEVEQFF. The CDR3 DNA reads TGTGCCAGTAGTATGTCGGAGGTTGAGCAGTTCTTC.

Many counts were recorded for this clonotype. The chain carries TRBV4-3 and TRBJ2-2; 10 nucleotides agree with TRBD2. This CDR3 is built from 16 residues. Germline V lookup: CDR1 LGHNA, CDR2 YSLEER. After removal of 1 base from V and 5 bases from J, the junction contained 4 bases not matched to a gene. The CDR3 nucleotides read TGCGCCAGCAGCCAAGGTCTAGCGGGAGTTACCGGGGAGCTGTTTTTT. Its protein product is CASSQGLAGVTGELFF.

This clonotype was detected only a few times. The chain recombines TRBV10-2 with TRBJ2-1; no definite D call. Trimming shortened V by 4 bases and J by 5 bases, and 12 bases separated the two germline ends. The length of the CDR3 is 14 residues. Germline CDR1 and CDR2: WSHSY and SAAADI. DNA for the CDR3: TGCGCCAGCAGTGTTTCCCGGTTAAACAATGAGCAGTTCTTC. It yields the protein CASSVSRLNNEQFF.

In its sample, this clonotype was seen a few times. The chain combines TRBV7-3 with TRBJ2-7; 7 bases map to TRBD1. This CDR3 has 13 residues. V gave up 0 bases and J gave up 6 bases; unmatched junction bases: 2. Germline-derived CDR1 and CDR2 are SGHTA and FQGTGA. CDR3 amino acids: CASSLTGTAEQYF. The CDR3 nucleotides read TGTGCCAGCAGCTTAACCGGGACAGCCGAGCAGTACTTC. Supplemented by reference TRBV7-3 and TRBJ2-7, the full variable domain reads GAGVSQTPSNKVTEKGKYVELRCDPISGHTALYWYRQSLGQGPEFLIYFQGTGAADDSGLPNDRFFAVRPEGSVSTLKIQRTERGDSAVYLCASSLTGTAEQYFGPGTRLTVT.